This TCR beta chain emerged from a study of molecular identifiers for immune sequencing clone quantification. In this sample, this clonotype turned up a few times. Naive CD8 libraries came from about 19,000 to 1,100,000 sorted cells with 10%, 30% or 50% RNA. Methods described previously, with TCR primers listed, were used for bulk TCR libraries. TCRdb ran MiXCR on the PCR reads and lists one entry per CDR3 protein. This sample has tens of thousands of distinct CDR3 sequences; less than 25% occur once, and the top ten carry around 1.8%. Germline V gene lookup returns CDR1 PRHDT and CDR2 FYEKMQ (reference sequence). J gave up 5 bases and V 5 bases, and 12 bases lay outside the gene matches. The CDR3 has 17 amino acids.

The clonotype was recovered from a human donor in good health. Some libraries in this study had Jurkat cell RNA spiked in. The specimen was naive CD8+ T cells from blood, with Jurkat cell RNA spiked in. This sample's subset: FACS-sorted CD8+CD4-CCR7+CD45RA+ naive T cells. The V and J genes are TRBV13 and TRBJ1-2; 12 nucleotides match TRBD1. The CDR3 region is CASSPVTGQGAFYGYTF. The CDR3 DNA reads TGTGCCAGCAGCCCAGTCACGGGACAGGGGGCTTTTTATGGCTACACCTTC. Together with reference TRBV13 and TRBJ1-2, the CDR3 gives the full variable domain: AAGVIQSPRHLIKEKRETATLKCYPIPRHDTVYWYQQGPGQDPQFLISFYEKMQSDKGSIPDRFSAQQFSDYHSELNMSSLELGDSALYFCASSPVTGQGAFYGYTFGSGTRLTVV.